This is a list of T cell receptor beta chains from one sample in a study of identifying expanded T cells in peripheral blood. The table came from immunoSEQ multiplex PCR; TCRdb's copy has only in-frame clones and leaves some out. The top ten clones hold 18% of a sample with approximately 80,000 clones, 80% to 90% of them seen once. Sequencing was carried out using blood. The origin of the receptors is a person aged 18 to 70 in good health. Both conserved end residues are part of each CDR3. D genes are given only for firm matches. Size values are once, few and many counts, or a class for expanded clones, and some rows have none.

few NA TRBJ1-2 TRBV29-1 CSVRTVGYGYTF TGCAGCGTCCGGACTGTGGGGTATGGCTACACCTTC
NA NA TRBJ2-5 TRBV28 CASRLNTGRETQYF TGTGCCAGCAGACTTAATACAGGGAGGGAGACCCAGTACTTC
NA NA TRBJ2-3 TRBV11-2 CASSLVGPAQTDTQYF TGTGCCAGCAGCTTAGTGGGGCCTGCACAGACAGATACGCAGTATTTT
NA TRBD1 TRBJ2-5 TRBV29-1 CSVEDRVETQYF TGCAGCGTTGAGGACAGGGTGGAGACCCAGTACTTC
NA NA TRBJ1-5 TRBV23-1 CASSQFGIYNQPQHF TGCGCCAGCAGTCAATTCGGGATTTATAATCAGCCCCAGCATTTT
NA NA TRBJ1-3 TRBV28 CASSPPGTGNTIYF TGTGCCAGCAGTCCCCCAGGGACGGGAAACACCATATATTTT
NA NA TRBJ1-2 TRBV25-1 CASSIQGGGGYTF TGTGCCAGCAGTATCCAAGGGGGGGGTGGCTACACCTTC
NA NA TRBJ2-3 TRBV27 CASSFSGGSRTASTDTQYF TGTGCCAGCAGCTTTTCCGGGGGGTCCCGGACAGCTAGCACAGATACGCAGTATTTT
once NA TRBJ2-3 TRBV4-3 CASSQDSSSLSTDTQYF TGCGCCAGCAGCCAAGATTCTTCTTCCCTAAGCACAGATACGCAGTATTTT
NA NA TRBJ1-1 TRBV9 CASSLVGDTEAFF TGTGCCAGCAGCCTGGTGGGGGACACTGAAGCTTTCTTT
once NA TRBJ1-5 TRBV28 CASSSRTGYSNQPQHF TGTGCCAGCAGTTCCCGGACGGGCTATAGCAATCAGCCCCAGCATTTT
NA TRBD2 TRBJ2-2 TRBV11-3 CASSLTSGRNTGELFF TGTGCCAGCAGCTTGACTAGCGGGAGAAACACCGGGGAGCTGTTTTTT
once TRBD2 TRBJ2-5 TRBV9 CASSVAASGGQETQYF TGTGCCAGCAGCGTAGCGGCTAGCGGGGGGCAAGAGACCCAGTACTTC
once NA TRBJ1-2 TRBV27 CASSSIRAYYGYTF TGTGCCAGCAGTTCCATTCGGGCTTACTATGGCTACACCTTC
few NA TRBJ2-1 TRBV5-1 CASSLEADNEQFF TGCGCCAGCAGCTTGGAGGCAGACAATGAGCAGTTCTTC
NA NA TRBJ2-3 TRBV7-9 CASSLQGLSTDTQYF TGTGCCAGCAGCTTACAGGGCTTAAGCACAGATACGCAGTATTTT
once NA TRBJ1-4 TRBV5-6 CASSLVGTGNEKLFF TGTGCCAGCAGCTTGGTAGGGACCGGTAATGAAAAACTGTTTTTT
NA NA TRBJ1-1 TRBV5-1 CASSLQFGGGTEAFF TGCGCCAGCAGCTTGCAATTCGGGGGTGGCACTGAAGCTTTCTTT
NA TRBD2 TRBJ2-2 TRBV9 CASSVALAGVTNTGELFF TGTGCCAGCAGCGTAGCTCTAGCGGGAGTCACGAACACCGGGGAGCTGTTTTTT
NA NA TRBJ2-1 TRBV7-2 CASSLGSGAQYNEQFF TGTGCCAGCAGCTTAGGGTCGGGGGCTCAGTACAATGAGCAGTTCTTC
NA TRBD1 TRBJ2-7 TRBV5-1 CASRTGRNEQYF TGCGCCAGTAGGACAGGGCGCAACGAGCAGTACTTC
NA NA TRBJ2-6 TRBV4-3 CASSQNRVAGANVLTF TGCGCCAGCAGCCAAAACAGGGTCGCTGGGGCCAACGTCCTGACTTTC
NA TRBD2 TRBJ2-2 TRBV9 CASRLSGENTGELFF TGTGCCAGCAGGCTTAGCGGGGAGAACACCGGGGAGCTGTTTTTT
NA NA TRBJ2-1 TRBV28 CASSPFGAAGNEQFF TGTGCCAGCAGTCCCTTCGGGGCTGCCGGTAATGAGCAGTTCTTC
NA NA TRBJ1-4 TRBV27 CASSYTNGELFF TGTGCCAGCAGTTATACGAATGGGGAACTGTTTTTT
NA NA TRBJ2-1 TRBV4-3 CASSQMPTNDEQFF TGCGCCAGCAGCCAAATGCCGACAAACGACGAGCAGTTCTTC
NA NA TRBJ1-5 TRBV6-5 CASSRVGNQPQHF TGTGCCAGCAGCCGCGTGGGTAATCAGCCCCAGCATTTT